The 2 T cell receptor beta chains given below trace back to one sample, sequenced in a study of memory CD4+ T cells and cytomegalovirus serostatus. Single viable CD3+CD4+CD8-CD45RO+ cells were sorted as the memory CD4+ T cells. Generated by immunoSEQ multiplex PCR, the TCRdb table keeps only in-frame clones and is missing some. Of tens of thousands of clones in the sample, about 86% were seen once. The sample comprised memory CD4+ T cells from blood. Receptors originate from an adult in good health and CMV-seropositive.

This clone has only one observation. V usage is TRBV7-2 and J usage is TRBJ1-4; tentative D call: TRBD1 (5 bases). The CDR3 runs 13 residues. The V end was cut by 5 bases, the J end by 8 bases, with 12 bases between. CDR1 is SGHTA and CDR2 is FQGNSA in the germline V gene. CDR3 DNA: TGTGCCAGCAGCCAGTCCGACAGAGAAAAACTGTTTTTT. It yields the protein CASSQSDREKLFF.

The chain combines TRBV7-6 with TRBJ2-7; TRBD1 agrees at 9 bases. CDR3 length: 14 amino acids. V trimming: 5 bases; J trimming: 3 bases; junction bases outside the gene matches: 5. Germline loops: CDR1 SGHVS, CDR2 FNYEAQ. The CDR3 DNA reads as TGTGCCAGCAGCCGCTCGGGACAGGGCTACGAGCAGTACTTC. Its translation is CASSRSGQGYEQYF.